The T cell receptor (beta chain) described here comes from a study of blood T cell repertoires in COVID-19 (dated by TCRdb to about 2020). About the study as a whole: The collaborator samples originated in the United States, Italy and Spain and spanned the acute and convalescent phases of COVID-19. The prospective study material was composed of cDNA or gDNA derived from T cells, B-cell-depleted T cells, or PBMCs. Subjects who had been exposed to COVID-19, were actively infected with it, or had recovered from it provided the deeply sampled blood TCRbeta repertoires that made up the dataset. A freely available public database, intended as a resource for researchers studying the immune response to SARS-CoV-2, is where the repertoires were released. Samples were obtained from the ongoing ImmuneRACE study (first 160 participants) and from over 1,000 subjects provided by 6 global collaborators. Sample metadata almost always included a de-identified subject ID, COVID-19 status, age in years and sex. Where available, HLA class I and class II types were taken from metadata supplied by the sample provider and were not determined by assay-based typing. The full study reports these points: The amount of clinical and demographic metadata varied by source and participant and was provided uncurated.

Notes on this clone: The clone's antigen remains unknown. No qualities accompany the bases; no much larger clone lies one base away.

TCRbeta CDR3 regions were amplified from genomic DNA by means of the immunoSEQ Assay, a bias-controlled multiplex PCR. As for how the authors treated the data: Nucleated cell counts per sample were estimated from amplification of reference gene primers within the assay. To quantify the absolute abundance of each unique TCRbeta CDR3 rearrangement, sequence reads were collapsed and filtered. For each sample, productive Simpson clonality was calculated as the square root of Simpson's diversity index across productive rearrangements. Sourced from immuneACCESS, this table was stored by TCRdb with only in-frame sequences that have V and J called. A share of the clones is absent; for the studies checked, an unresolved V gene accounts for under half, and the remainder has no known explanation. D and trimming were read from the DNA, whereas the V and J calls and clone size are those reported in that table. The sample profile shows some 390,000 clones; more than 75% of them were found once. The ten biggest clones cover 3% of the sample.

The collaborating institutions used their own protocols to collect whole blood in K2EDTA tubes. Collaborator samples were shipped for TCRbeta analysis as frozen whole blood, isolated PBMCs, or DNA extracted from either sample type. The receptor was isolated from a human donor in a cohort sampled during active COVID-19. Sequencing input: peripheral blood.

CDR3 protein: CASSLASEGETQYF. At the DNA level, the sequence is TGTGCCAGCAGTTTGGCTAGCGAAGGGGAGACCCAGTACTTC. The chain is assembled from TRBV7-2 and TRBJ2-5; TRBD2 is perhaps the D gene, given 6 matching bases. Looking up the germline V gene yields CDR1 SGHTA and CDR2 FQGNSA. Trimming takes 6 bases from V and 5 bases from J, and the germline ends sit 16 bases apart. The CDR3, from cysteine to phenylalanine, totals 14 residues. Only the CDR3 portion is preserved as DNA: 42 bases, with reading frame beginning at the first base.